Described below is a single TCR beta chain sequence and its context. The data derive from a study of control samples from healthy donors and cancer patients. V lost 1 base, J lost 1 base, and 13 bases lay in between. This CDR3 comprises 16 residues. Looked up from germline, CDR1 is SGHTA and CDR2 is FQGNSA. Libraries were prepared by immunoSEQ multiplex PCR; TCRdb keeps only in-frame clonotypes and omits some of them. This sample yields approximately 160,000 clones, of which around 94% are seen a single time; 1.2% to 1.5% belongs to the top ten. The chain is built from TRBV7-2 and TRBJ1-2, with no clear D. What was sequenced was blood. The TCR sequence derives from a woman under 30 in good health. The DNA of the CDR3 is TGTGCCAGCAGCTTAGGGTTAGGTTCCATTAACTATGGCTACACCTTC. Amino acid sequence: CASSLGLGSINYGYTF.